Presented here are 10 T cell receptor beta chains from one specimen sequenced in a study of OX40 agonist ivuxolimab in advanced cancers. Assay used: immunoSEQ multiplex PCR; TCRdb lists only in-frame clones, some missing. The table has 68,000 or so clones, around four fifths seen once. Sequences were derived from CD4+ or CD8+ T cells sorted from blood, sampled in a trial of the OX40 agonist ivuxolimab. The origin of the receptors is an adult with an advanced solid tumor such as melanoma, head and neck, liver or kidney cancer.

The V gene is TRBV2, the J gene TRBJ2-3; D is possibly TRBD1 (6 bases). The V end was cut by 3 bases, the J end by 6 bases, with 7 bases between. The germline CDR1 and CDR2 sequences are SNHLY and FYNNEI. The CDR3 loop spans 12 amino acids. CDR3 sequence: CASSEGADTQYF. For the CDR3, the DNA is TGTGCCAGCAGTGAGGGGGCTGATACGCAGTATTTT.

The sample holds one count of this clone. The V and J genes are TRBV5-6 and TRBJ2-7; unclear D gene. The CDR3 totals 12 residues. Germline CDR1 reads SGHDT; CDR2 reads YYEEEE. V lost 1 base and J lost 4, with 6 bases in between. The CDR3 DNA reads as TGTGCCAGCAGCTTGACCGGGTACGAGCAGTACGTC. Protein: CASSLTGYEQYV.

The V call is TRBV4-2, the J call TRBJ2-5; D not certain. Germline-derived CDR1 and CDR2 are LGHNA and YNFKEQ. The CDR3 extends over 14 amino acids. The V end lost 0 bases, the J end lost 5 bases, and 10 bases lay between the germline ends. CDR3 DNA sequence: TGTGCCAGCAGCCAAGATCGGCAGGTCGAGACCCAGTACTTC. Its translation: CASSQDRQVETQYF.

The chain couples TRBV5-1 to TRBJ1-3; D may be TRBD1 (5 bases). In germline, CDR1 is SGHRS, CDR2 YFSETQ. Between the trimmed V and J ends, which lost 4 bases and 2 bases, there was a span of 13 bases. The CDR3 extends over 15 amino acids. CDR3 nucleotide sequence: TGCGCCAGCAGCCTCACCGGGACGACTGGAAACACCATATATTTT. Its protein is CASSLTGTTGNTIYF.

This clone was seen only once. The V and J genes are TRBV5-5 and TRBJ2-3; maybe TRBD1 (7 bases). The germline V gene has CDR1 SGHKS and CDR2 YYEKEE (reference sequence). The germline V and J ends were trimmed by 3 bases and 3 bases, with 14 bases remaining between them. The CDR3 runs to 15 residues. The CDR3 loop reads CASSSMTGTTDTQYF. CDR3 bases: TGTGCCAGCAGCTCTATGACAGGGACTACAGATACGCAGTATTTT.

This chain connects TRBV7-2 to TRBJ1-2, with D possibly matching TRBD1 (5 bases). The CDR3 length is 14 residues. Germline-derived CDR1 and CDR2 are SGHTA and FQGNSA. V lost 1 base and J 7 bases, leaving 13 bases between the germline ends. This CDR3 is CASSLGVWGGGYTF. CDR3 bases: TGTGCCAGCAGCTTAGGGGTCTGGGGCGGTGGCTACACCTTC. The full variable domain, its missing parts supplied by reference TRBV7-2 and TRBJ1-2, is GAGVSQSPSNKVTEKGKDVELRCDPISGHTALYWYRQSLGQGLEFLIYFQGNSAPDKSGLPSDRFSAERTGGSVSTLTIQRTQQEDSAVYLCASSLGVWGGGYTFGSGTRLTVV.

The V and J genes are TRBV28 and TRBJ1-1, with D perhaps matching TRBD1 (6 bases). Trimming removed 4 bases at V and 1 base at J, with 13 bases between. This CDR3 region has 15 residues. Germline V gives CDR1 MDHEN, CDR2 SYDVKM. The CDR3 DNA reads TGTGCCAGCAGTTCCCCAGGGGATCCGAACACTGAAGCTTTCTTT. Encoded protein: CASSSPGDPNTEAFF.

Here the CDR3 reads CASTDVGQSPYEQYV. The CDR3 coding sequence is TGTGCCAGCACTGATGTGGGACAGTCCCCCTACGAGCAGTACGTC. The V and J genes are TRBV6-1 and TRBJ2-7, with 7 bases aligning to TRBD1. Trimming took 7 bases from V and 2 from J; bases not matched to a gene: 11. Germline CDR1 and CDR2: MNHNS and SASEGT. The CDR3 is made up of 15 amino acids.

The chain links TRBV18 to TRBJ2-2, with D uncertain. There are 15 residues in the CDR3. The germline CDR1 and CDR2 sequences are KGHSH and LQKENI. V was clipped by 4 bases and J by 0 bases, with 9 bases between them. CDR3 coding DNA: TGTGCCAGCTCACTAGGCATCGCGAACACCGGGGAGCTGTTTTTT. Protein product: CASSLGIANTGELFF.

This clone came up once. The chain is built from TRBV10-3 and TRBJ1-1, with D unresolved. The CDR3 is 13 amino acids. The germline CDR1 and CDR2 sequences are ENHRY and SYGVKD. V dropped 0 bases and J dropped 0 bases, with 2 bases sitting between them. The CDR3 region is CAISESVNTEAFF. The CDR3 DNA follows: TGTGCCATCAGTGAGTCGGTGAACACTGAAGCTTTCTTT.